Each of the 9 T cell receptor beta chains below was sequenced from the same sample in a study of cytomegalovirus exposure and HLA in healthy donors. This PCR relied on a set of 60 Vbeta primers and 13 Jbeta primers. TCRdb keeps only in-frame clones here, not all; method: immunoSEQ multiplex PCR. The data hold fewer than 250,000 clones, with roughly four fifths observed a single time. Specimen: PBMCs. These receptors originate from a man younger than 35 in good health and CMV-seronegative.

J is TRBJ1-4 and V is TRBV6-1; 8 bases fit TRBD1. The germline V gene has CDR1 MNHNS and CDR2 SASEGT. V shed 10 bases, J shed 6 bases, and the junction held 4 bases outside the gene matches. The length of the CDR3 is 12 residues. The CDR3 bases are TGTGCCATTGGACAGGGTCATGAAAAACTGTTTTTT. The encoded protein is CAIGQGHEKLFF.

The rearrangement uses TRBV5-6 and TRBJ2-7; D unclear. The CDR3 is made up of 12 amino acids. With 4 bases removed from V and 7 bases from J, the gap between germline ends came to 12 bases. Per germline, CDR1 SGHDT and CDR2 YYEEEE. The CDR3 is CASSATAAEQYF. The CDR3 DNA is TGTGCCAGCAGCGCCACAGCCGCAGAGCAGTACTTC.

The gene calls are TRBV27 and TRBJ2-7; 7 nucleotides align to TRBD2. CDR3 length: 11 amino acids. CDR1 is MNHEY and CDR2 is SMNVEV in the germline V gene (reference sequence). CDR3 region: CGWEGVYEQYF. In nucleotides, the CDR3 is TGTGGGTGGGAGGGAGTTTACGAGCAGTACTTC.

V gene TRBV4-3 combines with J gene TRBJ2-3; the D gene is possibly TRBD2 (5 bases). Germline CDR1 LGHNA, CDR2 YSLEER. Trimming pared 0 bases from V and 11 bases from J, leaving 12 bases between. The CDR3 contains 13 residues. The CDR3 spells CASSQDPLAVQYF. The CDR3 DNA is TGCGCCAGCAGCCAAGATCCGCTAGCAGTGCAGTATTTT.

In nucleotides, the CDR3 is TGTGCCACCAGACGGACTAGCGGGCCCTTAGATACGCAGTATTTT. Translation gives CATRRTSGPLDTQYF. This chain uses TRBV15 with TRBJ2-3, with 11 positions matching TRBD2. Trimming removed 6 bases from V and 5 bases from J; junction bases left unmatched: 7. The CDR3 runs to 15 residues. CDR1 and CDR2 (germline): LNHNV, YYDKDF (reference sequence). Looking up the rest from reference TRBV15 and TRBJ2-3 gives the full variable domain: DAMVIQNPRYQVTQFGKPVTLSCSQTLNHNVMYWYQQKSSQAPKLLFHYYDKDFNNEADTPDNFQSRRPNTSFCFLDIRSPGLGDTAMYLCATRRTSGPLDTQYFGPGTRLTVL.

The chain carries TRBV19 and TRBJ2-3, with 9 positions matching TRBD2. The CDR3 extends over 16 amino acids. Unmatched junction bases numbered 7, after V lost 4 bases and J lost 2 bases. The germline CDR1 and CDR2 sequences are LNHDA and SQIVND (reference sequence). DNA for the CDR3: TGTGCCAGTAGTACCCAGAGCGGGGGGCCCACAGATACGCAGTATTTT. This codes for CASSTQSGGPTDTQYF.

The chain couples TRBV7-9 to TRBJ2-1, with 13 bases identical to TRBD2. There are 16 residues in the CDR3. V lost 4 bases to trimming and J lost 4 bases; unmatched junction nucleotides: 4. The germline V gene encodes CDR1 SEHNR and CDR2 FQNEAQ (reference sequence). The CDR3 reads CASSYGTSGNYNEQFF. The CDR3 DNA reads TGTGCCAGCAGCTATGGGACTAGCGGGAATTACAATGAGCAGTTCTTC.

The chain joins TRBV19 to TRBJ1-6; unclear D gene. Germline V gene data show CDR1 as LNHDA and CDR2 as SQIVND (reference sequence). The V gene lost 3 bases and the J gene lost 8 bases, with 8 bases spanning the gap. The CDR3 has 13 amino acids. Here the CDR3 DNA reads TGTGCCAGTAGTATTGAGGTGGATTCACCCCTCCACTTT. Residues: CASSIEVDSPLHF.

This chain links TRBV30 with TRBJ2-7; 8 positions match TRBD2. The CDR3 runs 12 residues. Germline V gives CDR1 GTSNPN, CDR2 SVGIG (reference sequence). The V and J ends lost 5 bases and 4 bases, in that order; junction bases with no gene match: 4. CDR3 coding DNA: TGTGCCTGGGAAAGCGGGAGTTACGAGCAGTACTTC. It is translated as CAWESGSYEQYF.